This T cell receptor beta chain was observed in a study of shared clonotypes between healthy human individuals. The CDR3 loop spans 15 amino acids. With 1 base clipped from V and 2 bases from J, the junction kept 3 bases outside the gene matches. Germline CDR1 is SGDLS and CDR2 is YYNGEE. Assay used: immunoSEQ multiplex PCR; TCRdb lists only in-frame clones, some missing. The table has fewer than 850,000 clones, around 90% seen once. Sequencing input: memory CD8+ T cells from PBMCs. The subset here: CD45RO+ cells pooled with CCR7-negative TemRA cells. This TCR was sampled from a man aged 18-30 years in good health. Some clones in this sample may be carry-over from other donors' samples. The chain has TRBV9 and TRBJ2-7; 10 bases match TRBD2. The DNA for the CDR3 is TGTGCCAGCAGCGTAAGTAGCGGGAGGACCTACGAGCAGTACTTC. It translates to CASSVSSGRTYEQYF.